The T cell receptor beta chain under discussion was sequenced for a study of blood T cell repertoires in COVID-19. Looked up from germline, CDR1 is SGDLS and CDR2 is YYNGEE. Trimming at V came to 4 bases and at J to 3 bases, leaving 8 bases not matched to a gene. The CDR3 runs 15 residues. This clone has just one count. In the authors' workflow: The authors estimated nucleated cell counts from reference gene primer amplification. Assay used: immunoSEQ multiplex PCR; TCRdb lists only in-frame clones, some missing. For V, J and clone size, that table is used; D and trimming come from the DNA. The table includes approximately 330,000 clones, 80% to 90% detected once.

This sequence was found in a woman aged 40 to 55 with acute COVID-19. The chain joins TRBV9 to TRBJ2-5; 8 positions agree with TRBD1. What was sequenced was PBMCs or T cells enriched from blood (not recorded which). The chain's CDR3 is CASSLFDRGEETQYF. The DNA of the CDR3 is TGTGCCAGCAGCCTATTCGACAGGGGCGAAGAGACCCAGTACTTC.